This passage covers 15 T cell receptor beta chains from one sample sequenced in a study of blood T cell repertoires in COVID-19. Profiling relied on immunoSEQ multiplex PCR, and the TCRdb table lists in-frame clones only, not all of them. The sample includes around 620,000 clones, 85% to 90% of them seen just once. Specimen: peripheral blood. The receptors shown here come from a woman under 30 with acute or convalescent COVID-19.

The rearrangement joins TRBV6-5 to TRBJ1-1; a possible D gene is TRBD1 (6 bases). Looked up from germline, CDR1 is MNHEY and CDR2 is SVGAGI. This CDR3 spans 12 amino acids. The V end lost 0 bases, the J end lost 9 bases, and 8 bases lay between the germline ends. The CDR3 loop reads CASSYSGTKAFF. In DNA, the CDR3 is TGTGCCAGCAGTTACTCGGGGACAAAAGCTTTCTTT.

This chain uses TRBV5-1 with TRBJ2-7; D might be TRBD2 (6 bases). CDR3 size: 13 residues. Trimming removed 1 base at V and 6 bases at J, with 11 bases between. The germline CDR1 and CDR2 sequences are SGHRS and YFSETQ. CDR3 region: CASSLWTTAEQYF. The CDR3 nucleotides read TGCGCCAGCAGCTTGTGGACTACAGCCGAGCAGTACTTC.

The J gene is TRBJ1-2, the V gene TRBV4-1; 10 bases align to TRBD1. The CDR3 is 15 residues long. V dropped 1 base and J dropped 8; count of bases not matched to a gene: 7. From germline, CDR1 is MGHRA and CDR2 YSYEKL. The CDR3 nucleotides are TGCGCCAGCAGCCAAGGGTCGACAGGGGGCGGCGGCTACACCTTC. It is translated as CASSQGSTGGGGYTF.

The chain couples TRBV3-1 (or the pseudogene TRBV3-2) to TRBJ2-7; 7 bases line up with TRBD1. The CDR3 loop spans 16 amino acids. With 3 bases clipped from V and 0 bases from J, the junction kept 8 bases outside the gene matches. CDR1 is LGHDT and CDR2 is YNNKEL in the germline V gene (reference sequence). Here the CDR3 DNA reads TGTGCCAGCAGCCAGGACAGGTTCACTTACTCCTACGAGCAGTACTTC. Its translation is CASSQDRFTYSYEQYF.

This clone appeared a single time. J is TRBJ2-1 and V is TRBV13; 10 bases agree with TRBD2. This CDR3 has 14 amino acids. After removal of 3 bases from V and 9 bases from J, the junction contained 5 bases not matched to a gene. The germline CDR1 and CDR2 sequences are PRHDT and FYEKMQ (reference sequence). This chain's CDR3 is CASSFPSGGGEQFF. CDR3 coding DNA: TGTGCCAGCAGCTTCCCCAGCGGGGGGGGTGAGCAGTTCTTC.

This clone has just a few counts. The CDR3 region has the DNA TGTGCCAGCAGTCGAACCGGTGGCGGGACTGAAGCTTTCTTT. Translating it yields CASSRTGGGTEAFF. The rearrangement joins TRBV9 to TRBJ1-1; D not certain. The ends were cut back, 5 bases at V and 5 bases at J, with 16 bases in the middle. This CDR3 has 14 amino acids. CDR1 and CDR2 from the germline V gene are SGDLS and YYNGEE.

The chain couples TRBV6-4 to TRBJ1-4; 10 bases line up with TRBD1. The ends lost 8 bases at V and 5 bases at J; junction bases unmatched: 8. The CDR3 extends over 15 amino acids. Germline lookup yields CDR1 MRHNA and CDR2 SNTAGT. CDR3 sequence reads: CASGDGTGENEKLFF. As DNA, the CDR3 is TGTGCCAGCGGAGACGGGACAGGGGAAAATGAAAAACTGTTTTTT.

The rearrangement uses TRBV3-1 (or the pseudogene TRBV3-2) and TRBJ1-5, with a tentative D call TRBD1 (5 bases). Germline V gene sequence: CDR1 LGHDT, CDR2 YNNKEL (reference sequence). The CDR3 spans 12 residues. With 9 bases removed from V and 5 bases from J, the gap between germline ends came to 11 bases. In DNA form, the CDR3 reads TGTGCCAGTTCCGGGGGTGATCAGCCCCAGCATTTT. This codes for CASSGGDQPQHF.

As regards this clone: It is likely a read error, because the conserved phenylalanine at the end of the CDR3 is missing. The DNA is left out, because the CDR3 cannot be placed on it with certainty; the CDR3 is given as TCRdb lists it. The rearrangement joins TRBV9 to TRBJ1-2. The germline gives CDR1 SGDLS, CDR2 YYNGEE. The length of the CDR3 is 11 amino acids, counting both ends. The CDR3 sequence: CASSSGSRILL.

The genes are TRBV7-9 and TRBJ1-2; a possible D gene is TRBD1 (6 bases). The V gene's germline CDR1 is SEHNR and CDR2 FQNEAQ (reference sequence). Trimming stripped 1 base from V and 2 bases from J, with 11 bases between. CDR3 length: 15 residues. CDR3 sequence reads: CASSLVAGENYGYTF. DNA for the CDR3: TGTGCCAGCAGCTTAGTCGCAGGGGAGAACTATGGCTACACCTTC.

This clone was recorded once. The gene calls are TRBV6-5 and TRBJ2-7; 9 bases are a match to TRBD2. In germline, CDR1 is MNHEY, CDR2 SVGAGI. The CDR3 covers 15 residues. The junction had 6 bases not matched to a gene; V was cut back by 6 bases and J by 0 bases. CDR3 nucleotides: TGTGCCAGCAGCGCTAGCGGGGCCTTCTCCTACGAGCAGTACTTC. This gives the protein CASSASGAFSYEQYF.

This chain connects TRBV3-1 (or the pseudogene TRBV3-2) to TRBJ2-3; D is ambiguous. Germline V gives CDR1 LGHDT, CDR2 YNNKEL (reference sequence). There are 13 residues in the CDR3. With 3 bases removed from V and 6 bases from J, the gap between germline ends came to 10 bases. CDR3 nucleotide sequence: TGTGCCAGCAGCCATCCCCCAGCGGATACGCAGTATTTT. It translates to CASSHPPADTQYF.

This chain connects TRBV25-1 to TRBJ1-3; D is perhaps TRBD1 (6 bases). The V end lost 3 bases, the J end lost 5 bases, and 14 bases lay between the germline ends. This CDR3 is built from 15 residues. Germline CDR1 MGHDK, CDR2 SYGVNS. CDR3 bases: TGTGCCAGCAGTGACCACACAGGGTCCCGAAACACCATATATTTT. Translating gives CASSDHTGSRNTIYF.

The V call is TRBV4-1, the J call TRBJ1-1, with D hard to call. The CDR3 is 14 amino acids. CDR1 is MGHRA, CDR2 YSYEKL, per germline. Trimming removed 4 bases from V and 2 bases from J, with 11 bases in between. CDR3 in DNA: TGCGCCAGCAGCCCACACCCTGAAAACACTGAAGCTTTCTTT. Amino acids: CASSPHPENTEAFF.

The chain joins TRBV2 to TRBJ1-2; 7 bases align to TRBD1. V was pared by 4 bases and J by 7 bases, with 6 bases of the junction left unmatched. This CDR3 is 13 amino acids long. Germline assignment: CDR1 SNHLY and CDR2 FYNNEI. The CDR3 DNA is TGTGCCAGCAGTGCTTGGGACAGACGTGGCTACACCTTC. It specifies CASSAWDRRGYTF.